The entry below describes one T cell receptor beta chain. The data belong to a study of CD8 T cells in Susac syndrome. In blood CD8+ and CD4+ T cells, TCR beta underwent sequencing. Random hexamers were used to reverse transcribe about 0.5 to 1 ug of RNA. An immunoSEQ multiplex PCR generated amplified TCR beta CDR3 products spanning 54 Vbeta and 13 Jbeta. One entry per CDR3 protein results from TCRdb running MiXCR on the immunoSEQ multiplex PCR reads. The data contain some 260,000 distinct CDR3 sequences, roughly 85% of them seen just once; the ten biggest clones take up 0.11%. The V gene's germline CDR1 is MNHEY and CDR2 SMNVEV (reference sequence). V was trimmed by 5 bases and J by 10 bases, leaving 12 bases between them. The CDR3 loop spans 12 amino acids.

The specimen was CD8+ T cells from PBMCs. The sequence was collected from a human donor with multiple sclerosis. This chain joins TRBV27 and TRBJ2-1; weak D call: TRBD2 (5 bases). The CDR3 loop is CASSPGLVEQFF. CDR3 coding DNA: TGTGCCAGCAGTCCGGGGTTAGTGGAGCAGTTCTTC.